This T cell receptor beta chain emerged from a study of beta chain features in type 1 diabetes. Expressed TCRB transcripts were sequenced, since all the RNA that had been isolated was reverse transcribed. Libraries were prepared by immunoSEQ multiplex PCR; TCRdb keeps only in-frame clonotypes and omits some of them. Of a few hundred thousand clones in the sample, over 9.5% were seen once. The CDR3 contains 14 residues. Germline trimming cut 5 bases from V and 5 bases from J; bases unmatched to any gene: 3. CDR1 and CDR2 from the germline V gene are SGHTA and FQGTGA. Study conclusions and caveats: VDJ junctions sequenced from type 1 diabetes patients showed fewer insertions and more deletions. Patients showed naive, central memory and Treg TCRB repertoires that appeared more similar than those of healthy donors. Moderately but significantly shorter TCRB CDR3s were found in Type 1 diabetes patients in all four CD4+ subsets. With patients and controls alike, PCR might favor shorter templates to an equal degree.

This clone was counted a few times. Its target is not known. The sequenced material came from naive CD4+ T cells from blood. V gene TRBV7-3 combines with J gene TRBJ2-1; TRBD1 matches 10 bases. This TCR came from a woman aged 18-30 years with type 1 diabetes. The DNA for the CDR3 is TGTGCCAGCAGCCCGGGGACAGGGGACAATGAGCAGTTCTTC. Amino acid sequence: CASSPGTGDNEQFF.